This T cell receptor beta chain was captured in a study of T cells in Graves' hyperthyroidism and ophthalmopathy. Study outcomes and limitations: The model's output predicted ophthalmopathy at a median of around 7 months prior to onset. Blood also contained most expanded thyroid clonotypes above 0.001.

Trimming took 4 bases from V and 4 from J, leaving 15 bases between them. The germline gives CDR1 SGHRS, CDR2 YFSETQ. The CDR3 consists of 14 residues. TCR beta CDR3 sequences were amplified from RNA transcripts. In the first-round RT-PCR of the TCR CDR3, the HTBI primer set was used. TCRdb reprocessed the multiplex PCR reads via MiXCR and lists one record per CDR3 protein. The sample carries 250,000 to 300,000 distinct CDR3 sequences, roughly 15% recorded once. Newly diagnosed hyperthyroidism patients aged 18 to 65 years had disease lasting under 2 months. Criteria for exclusion of patients were uncontrolled infection, other autoimmune disease, pregnancy or lactation. This clonotype was seen many times. Its antigen is unidentified.

Sequencing input: blood. The TCR sequence derives from a woman aged 50 to 60 with Graves' hyperthyroidism that later progressed to Graves' ophthalmopathy. The chain joins TRBV5-1 to TRBJ2-7; tentatively, D is TRBD1 or TRBD2 (5 bases each). This CDR3 is CASSPNGAGYEQYF. The CDR3 nucleotides are TGCGCCAGCAGCCCTAACGGGGCAGGGTACGAGCAGTACTTC. The variable domain in full, with the rest retrieved from reference TRBV5-1 and TRBJ2-7, is KAGVTQTPRYLIKTRGQQVTLSCSPISGHRSVSWYQQTPGQGLQFLFEYFSETQRNKGNFPGRFSGRQFSNSRSEMNVSTLELGDSALYLCASSPNGAGYEQYFGPGTRLTVT.